Presented here are 14 T cell receptor beta chains from one specimen sequenced in a study of blood T cells in healthy people across ages. The second PCR ran about 6 to 12 cycles with a sample-barcoded 5' primer and J-beta primers. TCRdb fed the 5' RACE reads into MiXCR, producing one record per CDR3 protein. Found here are approximately 690,000 distinct CDR3 sequences, 40% to 50% of them singletons; the top ten hold roughly 30%. The specimen was blood. The receptors were sampled from an older man in good health.

The chain has TRBV15 and TRBJ2-1; D might be TRBD2 (7 bases). Trimming left V 0 bases short and J 8 bases short, with 11 bases between. The germline V gene encodes CDR1 LNHNV and CDR2 YYDKDF (reference sequence). CDR3 length equals 14 residues. The CDR3: CATSREGGGYEQFF. Here the CDR3 DNA reads TGTGCCACCAGCAGAGAAGGGGGGGGCTATGAGCAGTTCTTC.

The rearrangement uses TRBV29-1 and TRBJ2-5; D may be TRBD2 (5 bases). Trimming removed 8 bases from V and 13 bases from J, with 29 bases in between. The CDR3 spans 14 residues. Germline assignment: CDR1 SQVTM and CDR2 ANQGSEA. This chain's CDR3 is CSTRALLGYNERYF. CDR3 sequence (DNA): TGCAGCACGAGGGCCTTATTAGGATATAATGAGCGGTACTTC. The full variable domain, with the rest looked up from reference TRBV29-1 and TRBJ2-5, is SAVISQKPSRDICQRGTSLTIQCQVDSQVTMMFWYRQQPGQSLTLIATANQGSEATYESGFVIDKFPISRPNLTFSTLTVSNMSPEDSSIYLCSTRALLGYNERYFGPGTRLLVL.

The chain recombines TRBV5-1 with TRBJ1-2; TRBD1 matches at 10 bases. The junction had 5 bases not matched to a gene; V was cut back by 4 bases and J by 8 bases. Germline CDR1 is SGHRS and CDR2 is YFSETQ. The CDR3 loop spans 13 amino acids. This chain's CDR3 is CASSQDRGRGYTF. The CDR3 DNA is TGCGCCAGCAGCCAAGACAGGGGGCGAGGCTACACCTTC.

This clonotype was seen only a few times. V gene TRBV20-1 combines with J gene TRBJ1-1; tentatively, D is TRBD1 (5 bases). V was pared by 3 bases and J by 4 bases, with 9 bases between. This CDR3 contains 12 residues. Germline values: CDR1 DFQATT, CDR2 SNEGSKA (reference sequence). In nucleotides, the CDR3 is TGCAGTGCTAGCGTGAGGGGCACTGAAGCTTTCTTT. Protein sequence: CSASVRGTEAFF.

The chain uses TRBV6-2 or TRBV6-3 and TRBJ2-4; D is undetermined. V lost 6 bases and J lost 5, with 11 bases in between. CDR1 is MNHEY and CDR2 is SVGEGT in the germline V gene. The CDR3 totals 13 residues. CDR3 DNA: TGTGCCAGCAGCCTGGGCGGCCAAAACATTCAGTACTTC. Amino acids: CASSLGGQNIQYF.

The chain carries TRBV5-1 and TRBJ1-1; no firm D call. This CDR3 is built from 14 residues. Trimming cost V 4 bases and J 0 bases, with 10 bases left between them. The V gene's germline CDR1 is SGHRS and CDR2 YFSETQ. CDR3 in amino acids: CASSGLGMNTEAFF. CDR3 bases: TGCGCCAGCAGCGGGCTTGGTATGAACACTGAAGCTTTCTTT.

This clonotype was found once. This may come from a read error, since a much larger clone is one base off. The V gene is TRBV6-2 or TRBV6-3, the J gene TRBJ2-5; D ambiguous. CDR1 and CDR2 from the germline V gene are MNHEY and SVGEGT. The CDR3 has 12 amino acids. The CDR3: CARSYAKETQYF. CDR3 nucleotide sequence: TGTGCCCGCAGTTACGCCAAAGAGACCCAGTACTTC.

Comments on this clonotype: This may come from a read error, since a much larger clone is one base off. The CDR3 bases are TGTGCCAGCAGCCGTCAGAGGACCAATGAGCAGTTCTTC. It codes for CASSRQRTNEQFF. The genes are TRBV27 and TRBJ2-1; D remains ambiguous. Between the trimmed V and J ends, which lost 6 bases and 6 bases, there was a span of 12 bases. In germline, CDR1 is MNHEY, CDR2 SMNVEV (reference sequence). The length of the CDR3 is 13 residues.

The genes are TRBV5-8 and TRBJ1-2, with D perhaps matching TRBD1 (6 bases). Germline-derived CDR1 and CDR2 are SGHTS and YDEGEE. Trimming shortened V by 5 bases and J by 4 bases, and 12 bases separated the two germline ends. This CDR3 is built from 13 residues. The CDR3 here is CASSIRGPYGYTF. The CDR3 coding sequence is TGTGCCAGCAGTATCAGGGGTCCCTATGGCTACACCTTC.

This clonotype turned up a few times. The V call is TRBV27, the J call TRBJ1-4; no clear D. The CDR3 has 15 residues. V gave up 6 bases and J gave up 8 bases, with 19 bases separating them. Germline V gene data show CDR1 as MNHEY and CDR2 as SMNVEV (reference sequence). The CDR3 DNA sequence: TGTGCCAGCAGCTCGGTAAGGGCCAGAAACGAAAAACTGTTTTTT. Translation: CASSSVRARNEKLFF.

The table lists this clonotype with a few counts. The chain joins TRBV7-8 to TRBJ1-4; the D is unclear. The CDR3 runs 14 residues. The germline gives CDR1 SGHVS, CDR2 FQNEAQ. V was trimmed by 3 bases and J by 5 bases, leaving 10 bases between them. The CDR3 loop is CASSFAGPNEKLFF. The CDR3 DNA is TGTGCCAGCAGCTTCGCGGGCCCAAATGAAAAACTGTTTTTT.

V gene TRBV11-2 combines with J gene TRBJ2-4; a weak D match, TRBD2 (6 bases). Trimming removed 5 bases at V and 0 bases at J, with 14 bases between. This CDR3 region has 16 residues. Germline lookup yields CDR1 SGHAT and CDR2 FQNNGV. DNA for the CDR3: TGTGCCAGCAGCGGCGGGGCCCAGCTAGCCAAAAACATTCAGTACTTC. This encodes CASSGGAQLAKNIQYF.

This clonotype was counted a few times. V gene TRBV3-1 combines with J gene TRBJ1-2; perhaps TRBD1 as D (5 bases). V dropped 1 base and J dropped 4 bases, with 10 bases sitting between them. CDR1 LGHDT and CDR2 YNNKEL come from the germline V gene (reference sequence). The CDR3 extends over 14 amino acids. The CDR3, as DNA: TGTGCCAGCAGCCAAGGCAAGGGGCCCTATGGCTACACCTTC. It encodes CASSQGKGPYGYTF.

This clonotype was counted at least ten times. For the CDR3, the DNA is TGCAGCGTATGGTCCCTCGACTATGGCTACACCTTC. Translation: CSVWSLDYGYTF. The chain couples TRBV29-1 to TRBJ1-2; no reliable D call. This CDR3 region has 12 residues. CDR1 and CDR2 (germline): SQVTM, ANQGSEA. V shed 6 bases and J shed 3 bases, with 11 bases lying between them.